The present entry profiles one T cell receptor beta chain with its context. Its specificity is not known. The record originates from a study of T cell responses to AZD1222 COVID-19 vaccine. Study conclusions and caveats: Donors, mostly white British, included more females; clonal diversity was possibly underestimated. Regions left unmutated in variants are reportedly the target of nearly half of spike-specific TCRs. Scientists sampled the repertoires only once the peak T cell response had passed. The CD4 TCRs associated with vaccination extended across spike and predominated at 160-218 and 743-854.

The repertoire was sequenced with immunoSEQ multiplex PCR; TCRdb's copy has only in-frame clones and lacks some. The repertoire holds about 140,000 clones, with approximately 86% as singletons. The CDR3 is 15 amino acids. Germline V gene sequence: CDR1 LGHNA, CDR2 YNFKEQ. Trimming at V came to 1 base and at J to 3 bases, leaving 3 bases not matched to a gene. The rearrangement joins TRBV4-2 to TRBJ2-1; 7 nucleotides match TRBD1. This clonotype was obtained from an adult who received the MenACWY meningococcal vaccine as a control. Source: peripheral blood, taken 28 days after the second dose of the MenACWY control vaccine. The CDR3 loop reads CASSQVTGLYNEQFF. The CDR3 DNA reads as TGTGCCAGCAGCCAAGTGACAGGGCTCTACAATGAGCAGTTCTTC.